The 15 T cell receptor beta chains below come from one sample, sequenced in a study of blood T cell repertoires in COVID-19. Assay: immunoSEQ multiplex PCR; the TCRdb copy retains only in-frame clones and omits some. The sample has more than 80,000 clones, around 86% seen once. The sequenced sample was peripheral blood. These receptors came from a man aged 40-55 years with acute or convalescent COVID-19.

In this sample, this clone turned up once. The chain couples TRBV7-2 to TRBJ2-1; TRBD1 aligns across 9 bases. The CDR3 spans 15 residues. After removal of 5 bases from V and 3 bases from J, the junction contained 5 bases not matched to a gene. Germline V gene lookup returns CDR1 SGHTA and CDR2 FQGNSA. The CDR3 loop is CASSPRTGDYNEQFF. DNA for the CDR3: TGTGCCAGCAGCCCGAGGACAGGGGACTACAATGAGCAGTTCTTC.

J is TRBJ1-2 and V is TRBV19, with D maybe TRBD1 (5 bases). The CDR3 covers 14 residues. V was pared by 5 bases and J by 5 bases, with 15 bases between. Germline V gene data show CDR1 as LNHDA and CDR2 as SQIVND (reference sequence). The DNA for the CDR3 is TGTGCCAGTAGTGCTCAAAGAGACAGATATGGCTACACCTTC. This gives the protein CASSAQRDRYGYTF.

A single count supports this clone. The chain is built from TRBV21-1 and TRBJ1-5; the D call TRBD1 from the table was never checked on the DNA. TRBV21-1 corresponds to a pseudogene. This CDR3 comprises 14 residues. The CDR3: CAGPEGQGDQPQHF. The CDR3 DNA is TGTGCCGGACCAGAAGGACAGGGTGACCAGCCCCAGCATTTT.

V and J are TRBV30 and TRBJ1-1; TRBD1 aligns across 8 bases. The CDR3 runs to 14 residues. V lost 2 bases to trimming and J lost 5 bases; unmatched junction nucleotides: 7. In germline, CDR1 is GTSNPN, CDR2 SVGIG (reference sequence). In DNA form, the CDR3 reads TGTGCCTGGAGTCCCCCGGACAGGGTTACTGAAGCTTTCTTT. It encodes CAWSPPDRVTEAFF.

This clone was counted at least ten times. This chain uses TRBV19 with TRBJ1-5, with no clear D. Trimming removed 5 bases from V and 4 bases from J, with 6 bases in between. In germline, CDR1 is LNHDA, CDR2 SQIVND (reference sequence). The length of the CDR3 is 12 residues. This chain's CDR3 is CASSGPNQPQHF. The DNA for the CDR3 is TGTGCCAGTAGTGGGCCAAATCAGCCCCAGCATTTT.

The chain uses TRBV5-1 and TRBJ2-5; tentatively, D is TRBD1 (5 bases). The CDR3 loop spans 13 amino acids. V gave up 4 bases and J gave up 7 bases, with 14 bases separating them. The germline CDR1 and CDR2 sequences are SGHRS and YFSETQ. The CDR3: CASSTDTTGTQYF. In DNA, the CDR3 is TGCGCCAGCAGCACGGACACTACAGGGACCCAGTACTTC.

The V and J genes are TRBV7-3 and TRBJ2-1, with 9 bases lining up with TRBD1. The trim removed 7 bases at V and 7 bases at J, leaving 8 bases unmatched. Germline-derived CDR1 and CDR2 are SGHTA and FQGTGA. The CDR3 loop spans 14 amino acids. In DNA, the CDR3 is TGTGCCAGCACCCCCGGGACAGGGTTAAATGAGCAGTTCTTC. This sequence encodes CASTPGTGLNEQFF.

V and J are TRBV6-6 and TRBJ1-1, with 10 bases fitting TRBD1. The CDR3 contains 16 residues. Germline CDR1 MNHNY, CDR2 SVGAGI (reference sequence). V lost 7 bases and J lost 1; bases outside the gene matches: 9. This CDR3 reads CASTWRTGGSNTEAFF. The CDR3 nucleotides read TGTGCCAGCACCTGGCGGACAGGGGGTTCGAACACTGAAGCTTTCTTT.

V gene TRBV11-2 combines with J gene TRBJ1-1; TRBD1 is a possible D gene (5 bases). CDR3 size: 14 residues. In germline, CDR1 is SGHAT, CDR2 FQNNGV. V was trimmed by 0 bases and J by 4 bases, leaving 9 bases between them. CDR3 DNA: TGTGCCAGCAGCTTAGACAGGGTTGGCACTGAAGCTTTCTTT. This codes for CASSLDRVGTEAFF.

In its sample, this clone ranks as medium-sized. V gene TRBV6-2 or TRBV6-3 combines with J gene TRBJ1-6; TRBD1 matches 12 bases. The length of the CDR3 is 15 residues. Germline V gene sequence: CDR1 MNHEY, CDR2 SVGEGT. The V gene end was trimmed by 2 bases and the J gene end by 8 bases; junction bases not matched to a gene: 1. This chain's CDR3 is CASSYGTGGDSPLHF. In DNA form, the CDR3 reads TGTGCCAGCAGTTACGGGACAGGGGGCGATTCACCCCTCCACTTT.

V gene TRBV19 combines with J gene TRBJ2-2, with 7 bases that match TRBD1. This CDR3 comprises 15 residues. V was pared by 4 bases and J by 2 bases, with 4 bases of the junction left unmatched. CDR1 is LNHDA and CDR2 is SQIVND in the germline V gene (reference sequence). CDR3 amino acids: CASSSRQGNTGELFF. The CDR3 DNA follows: TGTGCCAGTAGTAGTAGACAGGGAAACACCGGGGAGCTGTTTTTT.

This CDR3 reads CASSLNQGAVTEAFF. DNA of the CDR3: TGCGCCAGCAGCTTGAATCAGGGGGCGGTAACTGAAGCTTTCTTT. The chain joins TRBV5-1 to TRBJ1-1, with TRBD1 matching 8 bases. The CDR3 loop spans 15 amino acids. The V segment lost 1 base and the J segment 5 bases; nucleotides outside the gene matches: 7. CDR1 is SGHRS and CDR2 is YFSETQ in the germline V gene.

This clone has more than one count but fewer than ten. The chain uses TRBV10-2 and TRBJ2-2, with D possibly being TRBD2 (6 bases). V gave up 7 bases and J gave up 0 bases, with 9 bases separating them. The CDR3 consists of 14 residues. Germline-derived CDR1 and CDR2 are WSHSY and SAAADI. The chain's CDR3 is CASMDYTNTGELFF. In nucleotides, the CDR3 is TGCGCCAGCATGGACTACACGAACACCGGGGAGCTGTTTTTT.

Comment on this clone: At one boundary the junction diverges from the germline segment, which might be a read error. This chain uses TRBV5-8 with TRBJ2-7, with TRBD2 matching over 11 bases. CDR1 is SGHTS, CDR2 YDEGEE, per germline. This CDR3 spans 17 amino acids. The CDR3 sequence: CASSPDRVGTSGSIIIF. The CDR3 nucleotides are TGTGCCAGCAGCCCGGACAGGGTTGGAACTAGCGGGAGTATTATCATTTTC.

The chain carries TRBV7-8 and TRBJ2-3, with 8 bases matching TRBD2. V trimming: 1 base; J trimming: 4 bases; junction bases outside the gene matches: 4. The CDR3 consists of 15 residues. Per the germline V gene, CDR1 is SGHVS and CDR2 is FQNEAQ. The CDR3 sequence: CASSLVAGGPDTQYF. The DNA for the CDR3 is TGTGCCAGCAGCTTAGTGGCGGGGGGCCCAGATACGCAGTATTTT.